Sequencing of this T cell receptor (beta chain) was carried out in a study of early T cells in non-severe SARS-CoV-2 infection. About the research overall: Sequencing used unsorted whole-blood bulk RNA, so chains lack pairing.

Turning to this clonotype: Its target is not known.

Germline CDR1 SGHRS, CDR2 YFSETQ. V was shortened by 0 bases and J by 1 base, with 7 bases between the two germline ends. CDR3 length equals 14 residues. Study-wide results and limits: VDJdb matching favored anti-spike CD8 responses, missing private and CD4 specificities.

Researchers attached unique molecular identifiers to individual cDNA molecules. TCRdb independently ran MiXCR on the 5' RACE reads; one entry per CDR3 protein. This table has roughly 60,000 distinct CDR3 sequences, about 6.4% appearing once. The sample in question was whole blood, obtained at baseline. The chain uses TRBV5-1 and TRBJ1-1; D unresolved. The sequence derives from an adult who was a healthcare worker with PCR-confirmed SARS-CoV-2 infection or an uninfected control (not recorded which). DNA of the CDR3: TGCGCCAGCAGCTTGGGGGCGGCGAACACTGAAGCTTTCTTT. As protein: CASSLGAANTEAFF. The entire variable domain, with the rest obtained from reference TRBV5-1 and TRBJ1-1, is as follows: KAGVTQTPRYLIKTRGQQVTLSCSPISGHRSVSWYQQTPGQGLQFLFEYFSETQRNKGNFPGRFSGRQFSNSRSEMNVSTLELGDSALYLCASSLGAANTEAFFGQGTRLTVV.